This T cell receptor beta chain comes out of a study of CD8+ T cells in alopecia areata (dated by TCRdb to the late 2010s). Context from the whole study: Treated patients were enrolled in an open-label pilot trial of oral tofacitinib at 5 to 10 mg twice daily for moderate-to-severe alopecia areata. Tofacitinib was administered for 6 to 18 months, and 6 months of follow-up off drug were then conducted to assess delayed response and recurrence. Disease severity in treated patients was measured with the SALT score, which quantifies the percentage of affected scalp surface area. In both human patients and the C3H/HeJ mouse model, the study applied high-throughput TCRbeta sequencing to look at T cell clonal expansion in alopecia areata. On the human side, TCRbeta sequencing was run on scalp tissue and on sorted CD4+ and CD8+ peripheral blood T cells from healthy controls and from alopecia areata patients with either patchy or totalis/universalis disease. Biopsies were taken from tofacitinib-treated patients at baseline and again at 4 and 24 weeks into treatment, and several of those patients also had a later scalp biopsy. Scalp clonality was compared among normal scalp (n=4), patchy alopecia areata scalp (n=8), and alopecia totalis/universalis scalp (n=8). RNA was obtained with the PAXgene miRNA kit for fixed scalp, the miRNeasy kit for PBMCs, and the RNeasy kit for mouse skin. TCRbeta CDR3 regions were amplified by immunoSEQ multiplex PCR using 35 Vbeta forward and 13 Jbeta reverse primers.

Of note for this clone: This clone's antigen is unknown. No much larger clone is present one base from it, and per-base qualities are unavailable.

According to the study, the label for this sample's time point signals: 20 to 30 weeks on oral tofacitinib. This sample's treatment or condition label indicates: oral pan-JAK inhibitor, 5-10 mg twice daily. Peripheral blood and lesional scalp punch biopsies were obtained from patients with alopecia areata. PBMCs were isolated by density centrifugation and stained for CD3, CD4 and CD8, and CD4+ and CD8+ T cells were sorted on a FACSAria. Paper-wide results and their limitations: Unlike mouse skin, which is dominated by gammadelta T cells, normal human skin has resident alphabeta T cells that are also sequenced, and this complicates analysis of the scalp TCR repertoire. During tofacitinib treatment, many expanded lesional clones remained in scalp and blood, and this persistence may partly explain relapse after treatment is stopped. Shared TCR sequences between patients were less evident than in mice, which may be partly attributable to HLA diversity in the patient population. Tofacitinib significantly decreased scalp clonality and the number of expanded CD8+ clones among the top 100 scalp clones. Because the treated cohort was small and included a single nonresponder, larger studies are needed to assess links between baseline CD8+ expansion and response. Compared with normal scalp, lesional scalp, particularly in alopecia totalis/universalis, had higher clonality and more expanded CD8+ clones, which suggests antigenic drive.

The library relied on the immunoSEQ multiplex PCR assay. For TCR sequencing, RNA was extracted from every sample and reverse transcribed into cDNA to serve as template. First-strand cDNA was synthesized using SuperScript III with a 2:1 mix of oligo-dT and random hexamers. A synthetic immune receptor repertoire was used to gauge amplification bias, and whatever bias remained was removed computationally. As for how the authors treated the data: Raw reads were preprocessed for error removal, and CDR3 was defined according to IMGT conventions as running from the conserved cysteine to phenylalanine. To get clonality, Shannon entropy was normalized by log2 of the number of productive unique TCRs and the result was subtracted from 1. Whether each scalp clone was CD4 or CD8 was inferred by checking scalp TCRbeta sequences against the CD4 and CD8 repertoires from sorted blood. TCRdb mirrors the immuneACCESS table, restricted to in-frame sequences. Some clones are absent from its copies; in checked studies, under half trace to an unresolved V gene, and the reason for the others is unknown. V, J and clone size were drawn from that table, and D and trimming were deduced from the DNA. Counted in this sample were more than 150,000 clones; roughly three fifths of them appeared once. Over 9.5% of the sample is in the top ten clones.

The CDR3 has 16 amino acids, counting the end cysteine and phenylalanine. Only the CDR3 region is kept as DNA, spanning 48 bases read in frame from base 1. V trim: 4 bases; J trim: 3 bases; unmatched bases: 5. The germline V gene (reference sequence) gives CDR1 as SGHNT and CDR2 as YYREEE. Sequences were derived from CD8+ T cells sorted from blood, sampled at week 24, from a patient treated with tofacitinib. The receptor comes from a human donor with alopecia areata. The rearrangement joined TRBV5-4 to TRBJ2-5; the junction holds 14 bases that match TRBD2. The DNA is as follows: TGTGCCAGCAGCGAGGGACTAGCGGGGGCCAAAGAGACCCAGTACTTC. Its translation is CASSEGLAGAKETQYF. When the CDR3 is completed using the reference TRBV5-4 and TRBJ2-5 genes on either side, the full variable domain is ETGVTQSPTHLIKTRGQQVTLRCSSQSGHNTVSWYQQALGQGPQFIFQYYREEENGRGNFPPRFSGLQFPNYSSELNVNALELDDSALYLCASSEGLAGAKETQYFGPGTRLLVL.